A selection of T cell receptor beta chains follows, all from one sample in a study of T cell responses to AZD1222 COVID-19 vaccine. Generated by immunoSEQ multiplex PCR, the TCRdb table keeps only in-frame clones and is missing some. The sample includes over 100,000 clones, 87% seen only once; the top ten take approximately 5.2%. This sample comprised peripheral blood, obtained on day 0 of AZD1222 vaccination. Receptor source: an adult in good health. CDR3s include the opening cysteine and the closing phenylalanine or tryptophan. A D gene is named only where the DNA matches it firmly. Size is omitted from some rows. Given values are once, few, many or a class for expanded clones.

size,J,D,V,CDR3,DNA
.,TRBJ1-1,TRBD1,TRBV5-8,CASSSGQGFRTEAFF,TGTGCCAGCAGCTCGGGACAGGGGTTCAGGACTGAAGCTTTCTTT
.,TRBJ2-3,.,TRBV3-1/TRBV3-2,CASSQSDLTDTQYF,TGTGCCAGCAGCCAAAGTGACCTCACAGATACGCAGTATTTT
.,TRBJ1-6,.,TRBV19,CASSISGNYNSPLHF,TGTGCCAGTAGTATATCTGGGAATTATAATTCACCCCTCCACTTT
.,TRBJ1-2,TRBD1,TRBV19,CASSNPWRQGTGYGYTF,TGTGCCAGTAGTAACCCCTGGCGACAGGGGACGGGCTATGGCTACACCTTC
.,TRBJ2-5,TRBD1,TRBV5-1,CASTPGTDQETQYF,TGCGCCAGCACCCCCGGGACAGACCAAGAGACCCAGTACTTC
few,TRBJ1-3,TRBD1,TRBV5-5,CASSLWDRDLTSGNTIYF,TGTGCCAGCAGCTTGTGGGACAGGGATCTTACATCTGGAAACACCATATATTTT
.,TRBJ1-2,.,TRBV25-1,CASSEFGVNYGYTF,TGTGCCAGCAGTGAATTCGGAGTCAACTATGGCTACACCTTC
.,TRBJ2-5,TRBD2,TRBV27,CASSSGTSGQETQYF,TGTGCCAGCAGTTCGGGGACTAGCGGACAAGAGACCCAGTACTTC
.,TRBJ2-3,.,TRBV19,CASSEGVADTQYF,TGTGCCAGTAGTGAGGGGGTTGCGGATACGCAGTATTTT
.,TRBJ2-5,.,TRBV30,CAWSVSFEETQYF,TGTGCCTGGAGTGTATCGTTCGAAGAGACCCAGTACTTC
.,TRBJ2-2,.,TRBV30,CAWNMGQGTGELFF,TGTGCCTGGAATATGGGGCAAGGGACCGGGGAGCTGTTTTTT
.,TRBJ2-5,.,TRBV5-4,CASSLPQETQYF,TGTGCCAGCAGCTTGCCCCAGGAGACCCAGTACTTC
.,TRBJ1-5,.,TRBV21-1,CASSITDSNQPQHF,TGTGCCAGCAGCATTACGGATAGCAATCAGCCCCAGCATTTT
.,TRBJ2-5,.,TRBV28,CASSLLRETQYF,TGTGCCAGCAGTTTATTAAGGGAGACCCAGTACTTC
.,TRBJ2-3,TRBD2,TRBV19,CASSQIREGDTQYF,TGTGCCAGTAGCCAGATTAGGGAGGGAGATACGCAGTATTTT
.,TRBJ1-4,.,TRBV28,CASSFGEKLFF,TGTGCCAGCAGTTTTGGGGAAAAACTGTTTTTT
.,TRBJ2-1,.,TRBV27,CASSWNFGNEQFF,TGTGCCAGCAGTTGGAATTTTGGGAATGAGCAGTTCTTC
.,TRBJ2-5,.,TRBV10-1,CASRQPQETQYF,TGCGCCAGCCGGCAGCCCCAAGAGACCCAGTACTTC
once,TRBJ2-1,.,TRBV10-3,CAIRGATGTKFF,TGTGCCATCAGGGGGGCTACAGGGACGAAGTTCTTC
.,TRBJ2-3,.,TRBV6-6,CASSPGFGGDTQYF,TGTGCCAGCAGTCCAGGGTTCGGTGGAGATACGCAGTATTTT
.,TRBJ2-4,TRBD1,TRBV28,CASSPPGQGTPGNF,TGTGCCAGCAGCCCTCCGGGACAGGGGACGCCTGGGAACTTC
.,TRBJ2-3,TRBD2,TRBV9,CASSVRSGDSTDTQYF,TGTGCCAGCAGCGTAAGGAGCGGGGATAGCACAGATACGCAGTATTTT
.,TRBJ1-2,.,TRBV10-1,CASSEQQHYGYTF,TGCGCCAGCAGTGAACAACAGCACTATGGCTACACCTTC
.,TRBJ2-6,.,TRBV6-4,CASSASPGANVLTF,TGTGCCAGCAGTGCTAGTCCTGGGGCCAACGTCCTGACTTTC
once,TRBJ2-5,.,TRBV7-9,CASSLGGEETQYF,TGTGCCAGCAGCTTAGGAGGAGAAGAGACCCAGTACTTC
.,TRBJ1-1,.,TRBV28,CASSPRANTEAFF,TGTGCCAGCAGTCCCCGGGCGAACACTGAAGCTTTCTTT
.,TRBJ1-3,TRBD1,TRBV19,CASRGGDRGSLSGNTIYF,TGTGCCAGTCGCGGTGGGGACAGGGGCTCCCTATCTGGAAACACCATATATTTT
.,TRBJ1-2,.,TRBV12-3/TRBV12-4,CASSLSRVYGYTF,TGTGCCAGCAGTTTGAGCAGGGTCTATGGCTACACCTTC
.,TRBJ2-2,.,TRBV6-5,CASSYTPRGELFF,TGTGCCAGCAGTTACACCCCTAGGGGGGAGCTGTTTTTT
.,TRBJ1-3,.,TRBV7-2,CASSLALIGPGNTIYF,TGTGCCAGCAGCTTAGCGCTAATAGGGCCCGGAAACACCATATATTTT
.,TRBJ1-2,.,TRBV5-8,CASSHDRNYGYTF,TGTGCCAGCAGTCACGACAGGAACTATGGCTACACCTTC
.,TRBJ2-7,TRBD1,TRBV18,CASSRTGTDYEQYF,TGTGCCAGCTCGCGGACAGGGACTGACTACGAGCAGTACTTC
.,TRBJ2-2,TRBD1,TRBV24-1,CATRGTGGTGELFF,TGTGCCACCAGGGGGACAGGGGGTACCGGGGAGCTGTTTTTT
.,TRBJ2-1,TRBD1,TRBV23-1,CASSQGTADSYNEQFF,TGCGCCAGCAGTCAAGGGACAGCCGACTCCTACAATGAGCAGTTCTTC
.,TRBJ1-2,.,TRBV12-3/TRBV12-4,CASSPDLNYGYTF,TGTGCCAGCAGTCCGGACCTCAACTATGGCTACACCTTC
.,TRBJ1-2,TRBD1,TRBV13,CASSPGSDRDKGYGYTF,TGTGCCAGCAGCCCCGGGAGCGACAGGGACAAAGGCTATGGCTACACCTTC
.,TRBJ1-3,.,TRBV7-2,CASSPWGASGNTIYF,TGTGCCAGCAGCCCCTGGGGGGCCTCTGGAAACACCATATATTTT
.,TRBJ2-1,.,TRBV25-1,CASTRTLFSEQFF,TGTGCCAGCACAAGGACTCTCTTCTCGGAGCAGTTCTTC
.,TRBJ2-7,.,TRBV7-2,CASSSPSYEQYF,TGTGCCAGCAGCTCCCCCTCCTACGAGCAGTACTTC
.,TRBJ2-2,.,TRBV30,CRPITGRSNTGELFF,TGTAGGCCCATAACAGGGAGGAGTAACACCGGGGAGCTGTTTTTT
.,TRBJ1-1,.,TRBV12-3/TRBV12-4,CATFWGGEAFF,TGTGCCACCTTCTGGGGAGGGGAAGCTTTCTTT
.,TRBJ2-7,TRBD1,TRBV6-2/TRBV6-3,CASSTGQGAYEQYF,TGTGCCAGCAGTACGGGACAGGGGGCCTACGAGCAGTACTTC
.,TRBJ1-6,TRBD1,TRBV5-4,CASSSPGTGGFHF,TGTGCCAGCAGCTCACCCGGGACAGGGGGTTTCCACTTT
.,TRBJ1-6,.,TRBV7-3,CASSFTPREPLHF,TGTGCCAGCAGCTTTACCCCGCGGGAACCCCTCCACTTT
.,TRBJ2-1,TRBD1,TRBV19,CASMAVGQGVYNEQFF,TGTGCCAGTATGGCCGTTGGACAGGGGGTCTACAATGAGCAGTTCTTC
.,TRBJ1-2,TRBD1,TRBV19,CASSPWGQVDGYTF,TGTGCCAGTAGTCCTTGGGGACAGGTCGATGGCTACACCTTC
few,TRBJ2-7,.,TRBV6-5,CASSYSVWGYEQYF,TGTGCCAGCAGTTACTCTGTGTGGGGTTACGAGCAGTACTTC
.,TRBJ1-5,.,TRBV19,CASTRLGTGQPQHF,TGTGCCAGCACCCGACTGGGGACGGGTCAGCCCCAGCATTTT
.,TRBJ1-2,.,TRBV29-1,CSVEVPRAGWEFGYTF,TGCAGCGTTGAAGTCCCCCGGGCAGGGTGGGAATTTGGCTACACCTTC